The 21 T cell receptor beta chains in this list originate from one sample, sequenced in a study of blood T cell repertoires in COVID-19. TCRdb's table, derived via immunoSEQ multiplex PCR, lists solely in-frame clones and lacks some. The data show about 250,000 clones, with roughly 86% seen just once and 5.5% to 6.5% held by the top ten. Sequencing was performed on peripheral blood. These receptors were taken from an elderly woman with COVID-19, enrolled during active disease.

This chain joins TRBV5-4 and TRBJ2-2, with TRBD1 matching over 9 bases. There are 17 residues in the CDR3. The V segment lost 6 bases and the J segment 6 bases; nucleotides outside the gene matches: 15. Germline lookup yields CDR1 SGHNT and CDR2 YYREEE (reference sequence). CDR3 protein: CASNSKQGAIDPGELFF. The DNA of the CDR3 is TGTGCCAGCAACTCGAAACAGGGGGCGATCGACCCCGGGGAGCTGTTTTTT. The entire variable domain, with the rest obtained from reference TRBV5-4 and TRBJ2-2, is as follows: ETGVTQSPTHLIKTRGQQVTLRCSSQSGHNTVSWYQQALGQGPQFIFQYYREEENGRGNFPPRFSGLQFPNYSSELNVNALELDDSALYLCASNSKQGAIDPGELFFGEGSRLTVL.

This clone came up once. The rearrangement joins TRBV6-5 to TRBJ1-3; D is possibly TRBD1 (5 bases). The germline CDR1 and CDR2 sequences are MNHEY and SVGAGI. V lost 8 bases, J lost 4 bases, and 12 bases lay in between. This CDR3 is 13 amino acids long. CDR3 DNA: TGTGCCAGCCGGACACAAGTGGGAAACACCATATATTTT. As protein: CASRTQVGNTIYF.

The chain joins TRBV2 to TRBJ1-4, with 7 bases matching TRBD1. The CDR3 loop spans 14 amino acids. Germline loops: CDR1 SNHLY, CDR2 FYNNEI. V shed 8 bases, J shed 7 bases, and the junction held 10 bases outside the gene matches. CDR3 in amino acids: CASLSQGVGEKLFF. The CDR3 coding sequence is TGTGCCAGCCTATCTCAGGGGGTAGGTGAAAAACTGTTTTTT.

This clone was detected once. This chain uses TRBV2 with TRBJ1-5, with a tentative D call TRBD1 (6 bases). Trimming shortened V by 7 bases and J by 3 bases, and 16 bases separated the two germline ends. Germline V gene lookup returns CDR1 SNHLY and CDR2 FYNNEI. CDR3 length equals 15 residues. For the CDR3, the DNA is TGTGCCAGCACCGACGACAGGACCCCCAATCAGCCCCAGCATTTT. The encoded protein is CASTDDRTPNQPQHF.

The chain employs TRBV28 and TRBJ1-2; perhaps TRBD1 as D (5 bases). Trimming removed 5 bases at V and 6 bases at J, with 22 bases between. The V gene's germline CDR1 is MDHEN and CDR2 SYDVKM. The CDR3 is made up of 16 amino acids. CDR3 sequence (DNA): TGTGCCAGCAGTACCCCCTCCCCGGGGGACCCAAATGGCTACACCTTC. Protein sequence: CASSTPSPGDPNGYTF.

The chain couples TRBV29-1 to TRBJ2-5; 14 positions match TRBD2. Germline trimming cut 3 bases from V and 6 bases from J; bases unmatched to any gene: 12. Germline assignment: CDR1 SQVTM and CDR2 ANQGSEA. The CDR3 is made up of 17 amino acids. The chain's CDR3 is CSVDRLGTSGGRQTQYF. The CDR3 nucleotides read TGCAGCGTTGATAGATTAGGGACTAGCGGGGGAAGGCAGACCCAGTACTTC.

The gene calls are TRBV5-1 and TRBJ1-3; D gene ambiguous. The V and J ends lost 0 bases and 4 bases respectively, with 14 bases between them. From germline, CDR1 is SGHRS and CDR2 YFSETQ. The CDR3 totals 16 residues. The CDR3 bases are TGCGCCAGCAGCTTGGGGGCAGTCTTCACAGGAAACACCATATATTTT. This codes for CASSLGAVFTGNTIYF.

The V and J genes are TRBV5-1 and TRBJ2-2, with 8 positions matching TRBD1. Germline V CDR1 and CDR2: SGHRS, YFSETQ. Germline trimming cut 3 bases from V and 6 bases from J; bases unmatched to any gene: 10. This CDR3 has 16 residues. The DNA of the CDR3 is TGCGCCAGCAGCTACTCAGGGGGCCGGAGGGCCGGGGAGCTGTTTTTT. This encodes CASSYSGGRRAGELFF.

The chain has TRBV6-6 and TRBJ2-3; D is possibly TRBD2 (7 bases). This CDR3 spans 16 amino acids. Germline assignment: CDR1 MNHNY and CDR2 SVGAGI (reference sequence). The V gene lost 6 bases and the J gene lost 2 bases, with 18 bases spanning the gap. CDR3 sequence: CASSSGRGAPTDTQYF. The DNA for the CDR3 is TGTGCCAGCAGCTCAGGCCGGGGGGCCCCCACAGATACGCAGTATTTT.

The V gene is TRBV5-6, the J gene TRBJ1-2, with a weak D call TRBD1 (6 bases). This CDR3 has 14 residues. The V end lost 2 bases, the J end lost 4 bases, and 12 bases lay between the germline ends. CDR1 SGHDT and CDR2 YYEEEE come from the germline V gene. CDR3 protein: CASSLYRETYGYTF. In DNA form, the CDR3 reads TGTGCCAGCAGCTTATACAGGGAAACCTATGGCTACACCTTC.

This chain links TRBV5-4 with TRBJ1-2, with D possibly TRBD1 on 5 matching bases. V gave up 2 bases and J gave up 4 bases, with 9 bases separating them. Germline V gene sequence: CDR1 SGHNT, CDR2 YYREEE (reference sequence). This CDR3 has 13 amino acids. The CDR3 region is CASSLGVSYGYTF. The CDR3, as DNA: TGTGCCAGCAGCTTAGGGGTAAGCTATGGCTACACCTTC.

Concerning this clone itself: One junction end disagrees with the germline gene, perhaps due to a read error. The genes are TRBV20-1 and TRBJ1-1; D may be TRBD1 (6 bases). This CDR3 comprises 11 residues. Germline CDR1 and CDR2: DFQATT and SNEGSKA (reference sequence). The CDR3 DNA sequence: TGCAGTGCTAGAGACAGTTCGGACAGTCCCTTT. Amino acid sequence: CSARDSSDSPF.

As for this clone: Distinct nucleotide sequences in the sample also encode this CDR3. CDR3: CASSSLYGYTF. CDR3 nucleotide sequence: TGTGCCAGCAGCTCCTTATATGGCTACACCTTC. This rearrangement joins TRBV7-9 to TRBJ1-2, with D hard to call. V dropped 4 bases and J dropped 5 bases, with 5 bases sitting between them. This CDR3 comprises 11 residues. Germline V gene lookup returns CDR1 SEHNR and CDR2 FQNEAQ (reference sequence). The entire variable domain, with the rest obtained from reference TRBV7-9 and TRBJ1-2, is as follows: DTGVSQNPRHKITKRGQNVTFRCDPISEHNRLYWYRQTLGQGPEFLTYFQNEAQLEKSRLLSDRFSAERPKGSFSTLEIQRTEQGDSAMYLCASSSLYGYTFGSGTRLTVV.

The DNA of the CDR3 is TGTGCCAGCAGTTACCGGCGGGCTAACTATGGCTACACCTTC. It is translated as CASSYRRANYGYTF. V is TRBV6-5 and J is TRBJ1-2; D not certain. The V end lost 2 bases, the J end lost 0 bases, and 7 bases lay between the germline ends. The germline V gene has CDR1 MNHEY and CDR2 SVGAGI. The CDR3 extends over 14 amino acids.

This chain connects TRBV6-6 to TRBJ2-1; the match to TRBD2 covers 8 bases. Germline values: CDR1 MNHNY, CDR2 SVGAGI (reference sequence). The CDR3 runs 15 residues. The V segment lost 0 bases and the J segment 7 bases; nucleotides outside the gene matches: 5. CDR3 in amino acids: CASSYSGGGLNEQFF. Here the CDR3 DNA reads TGTGCCAGCAGTTACTCCGGCGGGGGGTTGAATGAGCAGTTCTTC.

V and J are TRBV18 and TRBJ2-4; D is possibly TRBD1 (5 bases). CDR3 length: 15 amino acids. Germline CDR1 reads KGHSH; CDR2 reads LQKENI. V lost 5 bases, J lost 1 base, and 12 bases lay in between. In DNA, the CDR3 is TGTGCCAGCTCAAGGGCCAGGGCTGCCAAAAACATTCAGTACTTC. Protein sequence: CASSRARAAKNIQYF.

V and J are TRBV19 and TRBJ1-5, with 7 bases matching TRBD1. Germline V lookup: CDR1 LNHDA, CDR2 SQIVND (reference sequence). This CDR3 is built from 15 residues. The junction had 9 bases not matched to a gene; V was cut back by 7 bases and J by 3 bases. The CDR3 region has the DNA TGTGCCAGTAATACCAAAGGGGGCTTCAATCAGCCCCAGCATTTT. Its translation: CASNTKGGFNQPQHF.

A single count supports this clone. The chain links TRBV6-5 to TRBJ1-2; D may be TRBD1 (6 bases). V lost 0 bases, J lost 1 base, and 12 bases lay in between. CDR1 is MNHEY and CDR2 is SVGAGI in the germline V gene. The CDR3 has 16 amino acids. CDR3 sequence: CASSYSVTGINYGYTF. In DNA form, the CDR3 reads TGTGCCAGCAGTTACTCTGTCACAGGGATTAACTATGGCTACACCTTC.

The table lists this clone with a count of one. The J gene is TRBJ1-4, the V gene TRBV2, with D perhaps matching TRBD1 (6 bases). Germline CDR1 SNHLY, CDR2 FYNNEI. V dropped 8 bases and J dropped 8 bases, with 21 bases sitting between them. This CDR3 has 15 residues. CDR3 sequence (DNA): TGTGCCAGCCGCGGGGGCAGAAGAAAGGAGGAAAAACTGTTTTTT. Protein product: CASRGGRRKEEKLFF.

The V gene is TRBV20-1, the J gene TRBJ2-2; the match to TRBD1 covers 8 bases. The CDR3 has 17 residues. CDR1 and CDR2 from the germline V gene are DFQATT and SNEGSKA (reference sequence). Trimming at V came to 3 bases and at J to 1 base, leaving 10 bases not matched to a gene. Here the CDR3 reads CSASGQGALRNTGELFF. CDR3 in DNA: TGCAGTGCTAGTGGTCAGGGGGCGCTCCGGAACACCGGGGAGCTGTTTTTT.

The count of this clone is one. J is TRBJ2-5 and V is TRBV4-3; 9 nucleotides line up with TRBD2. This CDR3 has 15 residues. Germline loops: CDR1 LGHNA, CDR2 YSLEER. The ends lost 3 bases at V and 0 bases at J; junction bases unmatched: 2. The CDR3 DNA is TGCGCCAGCAGCCAGCGACTAGCGGACCAAGAGACCCAGTACTTC. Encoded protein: CASSQRLADQETQYF.